The 23 T cell receptor beta chains below come from one sample, sequenced in a study of blood T cell repertoires in COVID-19. The method was immunoSEQ multiplex PCR; TCRdb's version includes in-frame clones alone and lacks a portion of them. Among about 280,000 clones listed, 88% were seen once. The sequenced sample was peripheral blood. The source is a young man with active or convalescent COVID-19.

This chain connects TRBV29-1 to TRBJ1-2; no definite D call. Germline V gene lookup returns CDR1 SQVTM and CDR2 ANQGSEA. The CDR3 loop spans 13 amino acids. V lost 7 bases and J lost 7, with 19 bases in between. CDR3 in DNA: TGCAGCGGAGTGGACGACGGGCGGGGTGGCTACACCTTC. Amino acid sequence: CSGVDDGRGGYTF.

The chain links TRBV19 to TRBJ2-7, with TRBD2 identical over 10 bases. Germline V gene data show CDR1 as LNHDA and CDR2 as SQIVND (reference sequence). V dropped 1 base and J dropped 3; count of bases not matched to a gene: 3. The CDR3 covers 15 residues. The CDR3 region has the DNA TGTGCCAGTAGTATAGTTAGCGGGGGGAACTACGAGCAGTACTTC. Translated: CASSIVSGGNYEQYF.

J is TRBJ2-5 and V is TRBV27, with TRBD2 matching over 9 bases. This CDR3 region has 16 residues. CDR1 and CDR2 (germline): MNHEY, SMNVEV (reference sequence). Unmatched junction bases numbered 18, after V lost 2 bases and J lost 14 bases. The CDR3 DNA is TGTGCCAGCAGTTTAACAGGCGGGGGGGTGCCTTTAACTCGATACTTC. Encoded protein: CASSLTGGGVPLTRYF.

The chain has TRBV6-5 and TRBJ1-6; 7 positions agree with TRBD1. V trimming: 4 bases; J trimming: 6 bases; junction bases outside the gene matches: 9. The germline V gene encodes CDR1 MNHEY and CDR2 SVGAGI. The length of the CDR3 is 16 residues. The CDR3 bases are TGTGCCAGCAGTTTGTACAAGGGGGCCGGTAATTCACCCCTCCACTTT. The encoded protein is CASSLYKGAGNSPLHF.

The chain couples TRBV7-2 to TRBJ2-7; D is uncertain. Germline V gives CDR1 SGHTA, CDR2 FQGNSA. The ends were cut back, 1 base at V and 4 bases at J, with 11 bases in the middle. The CDR3 is 14 amino acids. The CDR3, as DNA: TGTGCCAGCAGCTTAGGAAGGAGCACGTACGAGCAGTACTTC. Protein: CASSLGRSTYEQYF.

This chain joins TRBV12-3 or TRBV12-4 and TRBJ2-7; D perhaps matches TRBD1 (5 bases). The V end was cut by 7 bases, the J end by 2 bases, with 12 bases between. The CDR3 contains 13 residues. The CDR3 DNA sequence: TGTGCCAGCAAAAAACAGGATACCTACGAGCAGTACTTC. It codes for CASKKQDTYEQYF.

For this clone: Other DNA sequences in this specimen translate into the identical CDR3. V is TRBV19 and J is TRBJ2-3; D call uncertain. V gave up 6 bases and J gave up 2 bases, with 12 bases separating them. Germline-derived CDR1 and CDR2 are LNHDA and SQIVND (reference sequence). The CDR3 is 14 amino acids. CDR3 coding DNA: TGTGCCAGTAGCCCCGACTGGTCCACAGATACGCAGTATTTT. Encoded protein: CASSPDWSTDTQYF.

V usage is TRBV6-2 or TRBV6-3 and J usage is TRBJ2-7; 11 bases agree with TRBD2. Trimming removed 4 bases from V and 1 base from J; junction bases left unmatched: 3. The CDR3 contains 15 residues. The V gene's germline CDR1 is MNHEY and CDR2 SVGEGT. CDR3 DNA: TGTGCCAGCAGTTCTAGACTAGCGGGGTCCTACGAGCAGTACTTC. This sequence encodes CASSSRLAGSYEQYF.

J is TRBJ2-1 and V is TRBV4-1, with 8 bases fitting TRBD2. Germline CDR1 MGHRA, CDR2 YSYEKL. This CDR3 contains 15 residues. Germline trimming cut 5 bases from V and 5 bases from J; bases unmatched to any gene: 8. The CDR3 DNA follows: TGCGCCAGCAGCTTTAGCGGGGAGACGAACAATGAGCAGTTCTTC. Translation: CASSFSGETNNEQFF.

V gene TRBV2 combines with J gene TRBJ2-2; 10 positions match TRBD2. CDR3 size: 15 residues. J gave up 2 bases and V 5 bases, and 2 bases lay outside the gene matches. In germline, CDR1 is SNHLY, CDR2 FYNNEI. The CDR3 DNA follows: TGTGCCAGCAGTAAACTAGCGGGAAACACCGGGGAGCTGTTTTTT. Its protein is CASSKLAGNTGELFF.

This chain joins TRBV5-5 and TRBJ1-2; TRBD1 aligns across 7 bases. Germline loops: CDR1 SGHKS, CDR2 YYEKEE (reference sequence). The CDR3 is 15 amino acids. With V trimmed by 3 bases and J by 2 bases, 7 bases remained unmatched. The CDR3 reads CASSSPLQGNYGYTF. The CDR3 bases are TGTGCCAGCAGCTCACCCCTACAGGGGAACTATGGCTACACCTTC.

V gene TRBV6-6 combines with J gene TRBJ2-3; 9 nucleotides match TRBD1. V dropped 6 bases and J dropped 3; count of bases not matched to a gene: 1. Germline assignment: CDR1 MNHNY and CDR2 SVGAGI (reference sequence). The length of the CDR3 is 13 residues. CDR3 nucleotide sequence: TGTGCCAGCAGGGGACAGGGAACAGATACGCAGTATTTT. Its protein is CASRGQGTDTQYF.

This clone was observed once. The chain employs TRBV2 and TRBJ1-1; possible D gene TRBD1, 5 bases. Germline V gives CDR1 SNHLY, CDR2 FYNNEI. Trimming removed 0 bases from V and 3 bases from J, with 11 bases in between. This CDR3 spans 15 amino acids. CDR3 protein: CASSEARGLYTEAFF. In DNA form, the CDR3 reads TGTGCCAGCAGTGAAGCGCGGGGGTTGTACACTGAAGCTTTCTTT. Together with reference TRBV2 and TRBJ1-1, the CDR3 gives the full variable domain: EPEVTQTPSHQVTQMGQEVILRCVPISNHLYFYWYRQILGQKVEFLVSFYNNEISEKSEIFDDQFSVERPDGSNFTLKIRSTKLEDSAMYFCASSEARGLYTEAFFGQGTRLTVV.

CDR3 residues: CASSMNGGVYNEQFF. CDR3 bases: TGTGCCAGTAGTATGAATGGGGGGGTATACAATGAGCAGTTCTTC. The chain links TRBV19 to TRBJ2-1; 7 bases are a match to TRBD2. J was trimmed by 4 bases and V by 3 bases; bases with no gene match: 6. The CDR3 length is 15 residues. Germline-derived CDR1 and CDR2 are LNHDA and SQIVND (reference sequence).

The chain employs TRBV19 and TRBJ1-6; D is ambiguous. This CDR3 has 15 amino acids. CDR1 and CDR2 from the germline V gene are LNHDA and SQIVND (reference sequence). Between the trimmed V and J ends, which lost 10 bases and 6 bases, there was a span of 19 bases. The CDR3 bases are TGTGCCACCCGACAAAACTCAGGAAGTAATTCACCCCTCCACTTT. As protein: CATRQNSGSNSPLHF.

This rearrangement joins TRBV2 to TRBJ1-5; D is possibly TRBD1 (5 bases). The CDR3 runs to 15 residues. From germline, CDR1 is SNHLY and CDR2 FYNNEI. Trimming shortened V by 8 bases and J by 1 base, and 15 bases separated the two germline ends. CDR3 bases: TGTGCCAGCTGGGGGGTTCGGGGGAGCAATCAGCCCCAGCATTTT. This sequence encodes CASWGVRGSNQPQHF.

The genes are TRBV7-2 and TRBJ1-3; D unclear. The ends were cut back, 1 base at V and 1 base at J, with 11 bases in the middle. Germline lookup yields CDR1 SGHTA and CDR2 FQGNSA. The CDR3 has 16 residues. CDR3 sequence reads: CASSLVAAGSGNTIYF. The DNA for the CDR3 is TGTGCCAGCAGCTTAGTCGCAGCGGGATCTGGAAACACCATATATTTT.

The chain combines TRBV2 with TRBJ2-1; D remains ambiguous. Between the trimmed V and J ends, which lost 8 bases and 6 bases, there was a span of 8 bases. From germline, CDR1 is SNHLY and CDR2 FYNNEI. This CDR3 is built from 11 residues. CDR3 residues: CASEHINEQFF. The CDR3 coding sequence is TGTGCCAGCGAACACATCAATGAGCAGTTCTTC.

DNA of the CDR3: TGTGCCAGCAGCTCTTCGGGGGGACTAGCAGAGATATTCAAGAGAACCCAGTACTTC. Residues: CASSSSGGLAEIFKRTQYF. V and J are TRBV7-6 and TRBJ2-5; 9 nucleotides agree with TRBD2. The CDR3 has 19 residues. V lost 4 bases to trimming and J lost 8 bases; unmatched junction nucleotides: 23. The germline V gene encodes CDR1 SGHVS and CDR2 FNYEAQ. Supplemented by reference TRBV7-6 and TRBJ2-5, the full variable domain reads GAGVSQSPRYKVTKRGQDVALRCDPISGHVSLYWYRQALGQGPEFLTYFNYEAQQDKSGLPNDRFSAERPEGSISTLTIQRTEQRDSAMYRCASSSSGGLAEIFKRTQYFGPGTRLLVL.

V gene TRBV4-1 combines with J gene TRBJ1-1; no firm D call. The length of the CDR3 is 13 residues. V was cut by 1 base and J by 7 bases, with 10 bases left in between. Germline V gives CDR1 MGHRA, CDR2 YSYEKL. Here the CDR3 DNA reads TGCGCCAGCAGCCAAGTAACCACCGGTGAAGCTTTCTTT. The encoded protein is CASSQVTTGEAFF.

V usage is TRBV3-1 (or the pseudogene TRBV3-2) and J usage is TRBJ2-1; maybe TRBD2 (7 bases). This CDR3 contains 14 residues. Trimming removed 4 bases at V and 7 bases at J, with 14 bases between. Germline loops: CDR1 LGHDT, CDR2 YNNKEL (reference sequence). The CDR3 region has the DNA TGTGCCAGCAGCCCGAGGGGGGGCCAAAATGAGCAGTTCTTC. Translating gives CASSPRGGQNEQFF.

This clone was seen just once. The chain carries TRBV5-1 and TRBJ2-1; 11 bases are shared with TRBD1. The CDR3 sequence is 15 residues long. V was pared by 4 bases and J by 5 bases, with 5 bases of the junction left unmatched. Germline CDR1 and CDR2: SGHRS and YFSETQ. CDR3: CASSIGQGAHNEQFF. The CDR3 DNA sequence: TGCGCCAGCAGCATCGGACAGGGGGCGCACAATGAGCAGTTCTTC.

This clone was recorded at least ten times. This sequence joins TRBV3-1 (or the pseudogene TRBV3-2) and TRBJ2-7, with a tentative D call TRBD2 (5 bases). Trimming took 0 bases from V and 2 from J, leaving 8 bases between them. In germline, CDR1 is LGHDT, CDR2 YNNKEL (reference sequence). This CDR3 comprises 14 residues. The CDR3 sequence is CASSQDYGAYEQYF. CDR3 DNA sequence: TGTGCCAGCAGCCAAGATTACGGGGCCTACGAGCAGTACTTC.